This T cell receptor (beta chain) was sequenced for a study of regulatory T cells in long-lasting Graves disease (dated by TCRdb to about 2021). As for the study more broadly: Persistent Graves' disease was defined as antithyroid drug treatment for over 5 years with persistently positive TSH receptor autoantibodies. A total of roughly 33 samples were covered by TCR sequencing, comprising approximately 13 persistent and around 20 newly diagnosed Graves' disease patients. The study was registered as a clinical trial and conducted in China. Persistent Graves' disease patients were compared with newly diagnosed Graves' disease patients by peripheral blood TCR sequencing and RNA sequencing. In the clinical cohort, patients with persistent Graves' disease had used antithyroid drugs for an average of roughly 10 years. Beyond this particular receptor, the publication reports: The authors noted that the small sample size was a limitation that may lower accuracy. Preferential use of TRBV28, TRBJ1-2 and TRBJ2-5 was observed in persistent disease, whereas TRBV20-1 and TRBJ2-1 were favored in newly diagnosed disease. Compared with newly diagnosed patients, patients with persistent Graves' disease had lower TCR Shannon entropy and fewer highly expanded clones, which suggests clonal expansion. More public clonotypes were shared among persistent patients (roughly 2,900) than among newly diagnosed patients (more than 900). Sequencing and analysis were restricted to the TCR beta chain. Only peripheral blood was studied, because thyroid tissue, the primary lesion, was inaccessible.

This clonotype was seen a few times. Its antigen remains unidentified. Base qualities are not at hand, and no much larger clone is one base apart. In light of the paper, this sample's time point label describes: persistent/refractory GD, antithyroid drugs over 5 years with positive TRAb. For both TCR sequencing and RNA sequencing, RNA was extracted from PBMCs in TRIzol. Graves' disease was diagnosed according to American Thyroid Association guidelines. Patients for the study were recruited at an endocrinology department in Xi'an, China. Each patient gave roughly 8.4 milliliters of peripheral blood, collected in an EDTA anticoagulant tube. Ficoll Paque Plus density gradient separation was used to isolate PBMCs, and no further T cell sorting was performed. An Agilent 2100 Bioanalyzer and agarose gel were used to check RNA quality, while a NanoDrop 2000 measured RNA concentration. Libraries were built with multiplex PCR. Sequencing was performed on an Illumina HiSeq 4000. To build TCR beta libraries, CDR3 regions were amplified by Arm-PCR using iRepertoire HTBI primers. Before sequencing, the PCR products underwent gel purification. In the authors' own workflow: Gene usage analysis of CDR3 amino acid clonotypes used the roughly 60 TRBV and 14 TRBJ segments found across samples. COPE and FqMerger were used to merge filtered high-quality paired reads into contigs. BLAST was used to align contigs to IMGT TRBV, TRBD and TRBJ reference genes, with CDR3 defined following IMGT. Clonotypes above 0.1% frequency were classified as highly expanded clones. Shannon entropy served as the measure of repertoire diversity, while the Gini coefficient captured V-J evenness. Clonotypes shared by more than one individual were considered public. TCRdb redid the processing of the public reads, applying fastp at Q25 and MiXCR, and retained in-frame beta chains. Rows with a matching CDR3 protein are joined into one entry that keeps the most common DNA and genes. The V and J calls reflect TCRdb's pipeline rather than the authors' work. Recorded for this sample are around 460,000 distinct CDR3 sequences; around a fifth of them occurred a single time. The ten largest clones represent around 13% of the sample.

The CDR3 contains 13 residues, cysteine and phenylalanine counted. CDR3 DNA only is kept here, 39 bases in frame from base 1. The germline V gene encodes CDR1 LNHDA and CDR2 SQIVND (reference sequence). V and J are truncated by 5 bases and 9 bases respectively, leaving an intervening sequence of 14 bases. The clonotype comes from a female donor with Graves disease. The specimen comprised peripheral blood mononuclear cells (PBMCs), sampled when the disease was refractory, from a patient treated with antithyroid drugs. The V gene is TRBV19 and the J gene is TRBJ1-5; no D gene call is confident. The DNA reads as follows: TGTGCCAGTAGTGTTCGCCGGGGAGGGCCCCAGCATTTT. Translated, this is CASSVRRGGPQHF.